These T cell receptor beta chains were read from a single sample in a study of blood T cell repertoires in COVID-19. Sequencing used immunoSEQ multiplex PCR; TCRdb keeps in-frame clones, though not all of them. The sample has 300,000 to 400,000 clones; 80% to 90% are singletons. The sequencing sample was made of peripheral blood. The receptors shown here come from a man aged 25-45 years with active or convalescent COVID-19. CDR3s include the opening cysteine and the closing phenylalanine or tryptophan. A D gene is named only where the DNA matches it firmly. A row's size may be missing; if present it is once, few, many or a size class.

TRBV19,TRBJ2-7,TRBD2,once,TGTGCCAGTAGTATTGGTCTAGCGGGAGGGTCCTACGAGCAGTACTTC,CASSIGLAGGSYEQYF
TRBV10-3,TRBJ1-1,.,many,TGTGCCATCAGTGAGGGCAGGGTGGCCACTGAAGCTTTCTTT,CAISEGRVATEAFF
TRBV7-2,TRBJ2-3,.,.,TGTGCCAGCAGGGCTGACCCTCGGGCAGATACGCAGTATTTT,CASRADPRADTQYF
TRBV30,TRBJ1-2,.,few,TGTGCCTGGAGTGTCGGGTCCGGAATCTATGGCTACACCTTC,CAWSVGSGIYGYTF
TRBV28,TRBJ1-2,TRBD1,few,TGTGCCAGCAGTTTATTAGGGACAGGGTTTGGCTATGGCTACACCTTC,CASSLLGTGFGYGYTF
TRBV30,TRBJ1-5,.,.,TGTGCCTGGAAGGGACTGGGTGATCAGCCCCAGCATTTT,CAWKGLGDQPQHF
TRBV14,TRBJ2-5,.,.,TGTGCCAGCAGCCAAGACTCTTTTGGGGGCCGGGAGACCCAGTACTTC,CASSQDSFGGRETQYF
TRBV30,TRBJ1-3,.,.,TGTGCCTCCCATTGGGCCTCTGGAAACACCATATATTTT,CASHWASGNTIYF
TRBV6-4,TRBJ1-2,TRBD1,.,TGTGCCAGCAGTGAGGGACAGGGGGCGAGAGGCTACACCTTC,CASSEGQGARGYTF
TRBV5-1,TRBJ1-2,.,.,TGCGCCACCCGGGCGGGGGCAGCTGGTGGCTACACCTTC,CATRAGAAGGYTF
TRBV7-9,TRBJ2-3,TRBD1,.,TGTGCCAGCAGCTTAGGGGACAGGGATGGAGATACGCAGTATTTT,CASSLGDRDGDTQYF
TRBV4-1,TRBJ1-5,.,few,TGCGCCAGCAGCCCCAGGGACACGCAGAGGCCCCAGCATTTT,CASSPRDTQRPQHF
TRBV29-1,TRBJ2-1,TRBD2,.,TGCCTTGGGACTACTCCTCCCCATGAGCAGTTCTTC,CLGTTPPHEQFF
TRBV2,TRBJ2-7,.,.,TGTGCCAGTGTACAGGGAAGACACGAGCAGTACTTC,CASVQGRHEQYF
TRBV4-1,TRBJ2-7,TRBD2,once,TGCGCCAGCAGCTCGACGACCTCGGGGGGGTACGAGCAGTACTTC,CASSSTTSGGYEQYF
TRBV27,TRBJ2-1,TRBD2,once,TGTGCCAGGATCGGGGCTAACCGGGGACTAGCGGGTATCAATGAGCAGTTCTTC,CARIGANRGLAGINEQFF
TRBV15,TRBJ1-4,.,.,TGTGCCACCAGCAGGAGCTTTAATGAAAAACTGTTTTTT,CATSRSFNEKLFF
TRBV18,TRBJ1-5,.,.,TGTGCCAGCTCACCACGGGAGGGGTTTGATCAGCCCCAGCATTTT,CASSPREGFDQPQHF
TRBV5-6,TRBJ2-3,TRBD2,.,TGTGCCAGCAGCCCGGTTGGCGGGGGTGGAACAGATACGCAGTATTTT,CASSPVGGGGTDTQYF
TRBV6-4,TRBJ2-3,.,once,TGTGCCAGCAGTGACCAGAGGGCAGATACGCAGTATTTT,CASSDQRADTQYF
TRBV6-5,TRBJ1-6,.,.,TGTGCCAGCAGTTCGGGACACTATAATTCACCCCTCCACTTT,CASSSGHYNSPLHF
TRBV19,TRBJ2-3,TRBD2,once,TGTGCCAGTACTATCACTAGCGGGAGCACAGATACGCAGTATTTT,CASTITSGSTDTQYF
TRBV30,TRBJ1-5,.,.,TGTGCCTGGAGTCGCGGGACCTATAGCAATCAGCCCCAGCATTTT,CAWSRGTYSNQPQHF
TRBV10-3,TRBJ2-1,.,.,TGTGCCATCACCGAGGAGCAGTACAATGAGCAGTTCTTC,CAITEEQYNEQFF
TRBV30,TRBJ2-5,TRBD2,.,TGTGCCTGGAGACGAGCGGGGGGGCGGGTGACCCAGTACTTC,CAWRRAGGRVTQYF
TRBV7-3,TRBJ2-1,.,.,TGTGCCAGCAGCTTACCCTCGTACAATGAGCAGTTCTTC,CASSLPSYNEQFF
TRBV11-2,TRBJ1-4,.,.,TGTGCCAGCAGCCCAAGGGGGGGAGCAACTAATGAAAAACTGTTTTTT,CASSPRGGATNEKLFF
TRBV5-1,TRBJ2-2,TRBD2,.,TGCGCCAGCAGTTACGCTAGCGGGAGAGGAGGAACCGGGGAGCTGTTTTTT,CASSYASGRGGTGELFF
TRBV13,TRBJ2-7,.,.,TGTGCCAGCCTGCGGAGGTCCACCTACGAGCAGTACTTC,CASLRRSTYEQYF
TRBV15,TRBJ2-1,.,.,TGTGCCACCAGCAGAACTAGTCTCGCCCAGTTTAACAATGAGCAGTTCTTC,CATSRTSLAQFNNEQFF
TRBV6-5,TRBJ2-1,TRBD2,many,TGTGCGTCAGGTCGGTGGGGGGGCAATGAGCAGTTCTTC,CASGRWGGNEQFF
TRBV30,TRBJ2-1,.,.,TGTGCCTGGAGTCCCCCCGGGGTTGAGCAGTTCTTC,CAWSPPGVEQFF
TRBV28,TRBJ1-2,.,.,TGTGCCAGCAGGGAGACGTCTAACTATGGCTACACCTTC,CASRETSNYGYTF
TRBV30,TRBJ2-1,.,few,TGTGCCTGGAGTGCTAGCGACAATGAGCAGTTCTTC,CAWSASDNEQFF
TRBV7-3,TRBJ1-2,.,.,TGTGCCAGCAGCACCTCGACAGACACAGGCTACACCTTC,CASSTSTDTGYTF
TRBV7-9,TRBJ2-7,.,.,TGTGCCAGCAGCTTCGTGGCGGGTAGCTCCTACGAGCAGTACTTC,CASSFVAGSSYEQYF
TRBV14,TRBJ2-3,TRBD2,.,TGTGCCAGCAGCCAAGTCGCGGGAGTCGTAAGAACAGATACGCAGTATTTT,CASSQVAGVVRTDTQYF
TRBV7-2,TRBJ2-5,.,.,TGTGCCAGCAGCTTCCCCCGCGGCCGCGCTGTCGAGACCCAGTACTTC,CASSFPRGRAVETQYF